Below, 8 T cell receptor beta chains from the same sample are listed, as sequenced in a study of T cells in Graves' hyperthyroidism and ophthalmopathy. Amplified TCR beta CDR3 regions came from RNA transcripts. A set of HTBI primers served as the primers for a first-round RT-PCR of the TCR CDR3. From the multiplex PCR reads, TCRdb called clonotypes with MiXCR, one entry per CDR3 protein. This table holds about 160,000 distinct CDR3 sequences, 9.4% found once. The material sequenced was blood. The origin of the receptors is a woman aged 18 to 35 with Graves' hyperthyroidism that later progressed to Graves' ophthalmopathy.

This clonotype appeared many times. The chain has TRBV30 and TRBJ1-2; possibly TRBD1 for D (5 bases). CDR3 length equals 15 residues. Germline assignment: CDR1 GTSNPN and CDR2 SVGIG (reference sequence). Trimming took 4 bases from V and 4 from J, leaving 19 bases between them. CDR3 DNA: TGTGCCTGGAAGGGTCGGGGGGATCCCATCTATGGCTACACCTTC. Translated: CAWKGRGDPIYGYTF.

The V and J genes are TRBV5-4 and TRBJ2-3; 8 positions agree with TRBD1. V lost 3 bases and J lost 5; bases outside the gene matches: 5. The germline V gene encodes CDR1 SGHNT and CDR2 YYREEE (reference sequence). The CDR3 loop spans 14 amino acids. The DNA for the CDR3 is TGTGCCAGCAGCTCGGGACAGGCAGAAGATACGCAGTATTTT. Translated, it gives CASSSGQAEDTQYF.

At least ten counts were recorded for this clonotype. The chain couples TRBV12-3 or TRBV12-4 to TRBJ1-2, with 10 bases that match TRBD1. The junction had 8 bases not matched to a gene; V was cut back by 3 bases and J by 4 bases. The CDR3 loop spans 16 amino acids. The CDR3 sequence: CASSFGTGALRYGYTF. CDR3 bases: TGTGCCAGCAGTTTTGGGACAGGGGCCCTACGCTATGGCTACACCTTC.

This clonotype was detected ten times or more. The rearrangement links TRBV2 to TRBJ2-5; 9 positions match TRBD2. The CDR3 length is 16 residues. Germline V lookup: CDR1 SNHLY, CDR2 FYNNEI. Trimming cost V 4 bases and J 1 base; bases outside gene matches: 7. DNA for the CDR3: TGTGCCAGCAGTGTGGGTAGCGGGGGTCTCCAAGAGACCCAGTACTTC. Translated: CASSVGSGGLQETQYF.

This clonotype was seen more than once but under ten times. This chain's CDR3 is CAISEISGGPGANVLTF. For the CDR3, the DNA is TGTGCCATCAGTGAGATTTCCGGGGGACCTGGGGCCAACGTCCTGACTTTC. This rearrangement joins TRBV10-3 to TRBJ2-6, with TRBD2 as a possible D gene (6 bases). The CDR3 is made up of 17 amino acids. V gave up 2 bases and J gave up 2 bases, with 13 bases separating them. Germline CDR1 reads ENHRY; CDR2 reads SYGVKD.

This clonotype occurred a few times. The chain carries TRBV6-6 and TRBJ2-7; D is unclear. V was cut by 0 bases and J by 4 bases, with 10 bases left in between. CDR3 length: 14 amino acids. CDR1 MNHNY and CDR2 SVGAGI come from the germline V gene (reference sequence). The CDR3 DNA reads TGTGCCAGCAGTTACTCAGAGTTAAGGTACGAGCAGTACTTC. Encoded protein: CASSYSELRYEQYF.

This clonotype was found a few times. The rearrangement uses TRBV3-1 and TRBJ2-7, with D tentatively TRBD1 (5 bases). The CDR3 is 14 amino acids. From germline, CDR1 is LGHDT and CDR2 YNNKEL (reference sequence). With 4 bases removed from V and 5 bases from J, the gap between germline ends came to 15 bases. CDR3 bases: TGTGCCAGCAGCCCCAAGTTATGGGGCCACGAGCAGTACTTC. Its translation is CASSPKLWGHEQYF.

This clonotype was observed at least ten times. This chain links TRBV12-3 or TRBV12-4 with TRBJ2-7, with 8 bases matching TRBD2. This CDR3 spans 16 amino acids. J was trimmed by 7 bases and V by 3 bases; bases with no gene match: 14. The CDR3 protein is CASSFSFGGAKQEQYF. In DNA, the CDR3 is TGTGCCAGCAGTTTCAGTTTCGGGGGGGCGAAGCAGGAGCAGTACTTC.